This T cell receptor beta chain was sequenced for a study of blood T cell repertoires in COVID-19. At the level of the study: The cDNA or gDNA used as material had been derived from T cells, B-cell-depleted T cells, or PBMCs.

The CDR3 runs 12 residues. Per germline, CDR1 KGHDR and CDR2 SFDVKD. V gave up 5 bases and J gave up 5 bases, with 7 bases separating them. The protocol was immunoSEQ multiplex PCR, while the TCRdb copy is restricted to in-frame clones and leaves out a portion. Among 250,000 to 350,000 clones, about four fifths were seen once, and the ten largest hold roughly 1.5%. The sequenced sample consisted of peripheral blood. This sequence was found in a human donor with COVID-19, enrolled during active disease. The donor label of this sample is uncertain. This sequence joins TRBV24-1 and TRBJ2-3; D is perhaps TRBD2 (5 bases). In DNA, the CDR3 is TGTGCCACCAGTGCCCGGGGAGATACGCAGTATTTT. Translation gives CATSARGDTQYF.